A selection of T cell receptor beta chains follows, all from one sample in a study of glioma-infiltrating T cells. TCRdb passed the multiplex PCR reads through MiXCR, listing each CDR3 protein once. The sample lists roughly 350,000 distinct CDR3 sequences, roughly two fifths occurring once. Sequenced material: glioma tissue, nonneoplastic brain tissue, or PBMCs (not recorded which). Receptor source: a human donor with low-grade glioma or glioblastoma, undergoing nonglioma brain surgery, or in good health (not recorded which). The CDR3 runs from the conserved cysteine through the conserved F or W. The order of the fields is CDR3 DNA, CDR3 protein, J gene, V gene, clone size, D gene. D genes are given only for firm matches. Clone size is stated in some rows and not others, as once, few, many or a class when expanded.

cdr3_nt: TGTGCCAGCAGTGGGCCACTAGTTACCGGGGAGCTGTTTTTT
cdr3_aa: CASSGPLVTGELFF
j_call: TRBJ2-2
v_call: TRBV28
clone_size: few
d_call: -

cdr3_nt: TGTGCCAGCAGACGGGGACTAGGCTGGGATGAGCAGTTCTTC
cdr3_aa: CASRRGLGWDEQFF
j_call: TRBJ2-1
v_call: TRBV6-1
clone_size: many
d_call: TRBD2

cdr3_nt: TGTGCCAGCAGCTTAAGCGGGATGGATCGAGATACGCAGTATTTT
cdr3_aa: CASSLSGMDRDTQYF
j_call: TRBJ2-3
v_call: TRBV7-2
clone_size: -
d_call: TRBD2

cdr3_nt: TGTGCCATCAGCCAGCAGCTAGCCGCCTACGAGCAGTACTTC
cdr3_aa: CAISQQLAAYEQYF
j_call: TRBJ2-7
v_call: TRBV10-3
clone_size: -
d_call: -

cdr3_nt: TGTGCCATCAGTTACCCGGGGCAGATCAGCAATCAGCCCCAGCATTTT
cdr3_aa: CAISYPGQISNQPQHF
j_call: TRBJ1-5
v_call: TRBV6-9
clone_size: -
d_call: -

cdr3_nt: TGCAGTGCTAGGACAGGGGACACTGCCTCTTTCTTT
cdr3_aa: CSARTGDTASFF
j_call: TRBJ1-1
v_call: TRBV20-1
clone_size: -
d_call: TRBD1

cdr3_nt: TGTGCCAGCAGTTTCTCTCGATCAAATGAGCAGTTCTTC
cdr3_aa: CASSFSRSNEQFF
j_call: TRBJ2-1
v_call: TRBV28
clone_size: many
d_call: -

cdr3_nt: TGTGCCAGCAGCCAGGGGCTCACTGAAGCTTTCTTT
cdr3_aa: CASSQGLTEAFF
j_call: TRBJ1-1
v_call: TRBV28
clone_size: few
d_call: -

cdr3_nt: TGTGCCAGCAGTTACCTGACAGTACTCAATCAGCTCCAGCATTTT
cdr3_aa: CASSYLTVLNQLQHF
j_call: TRBJ1-5
v_call: TRBV27
clone_size: -
d_call: -

cdr3_nt: TGTGCCAGCAGCTTAGACGAGTACAATGAGCAGTTCTTC
cdr3_aa: CASSLDEYNEQFF
j_call: TRBJ2-1
v_call: TRBV7-9
clone_size: few
d_call: -

cdr3_nt: TGCAGTGCTACCGATAGCGGGGGCCAAGAGACCCAGTACTTC
cdr3_aa: CSATDSGGQETQYF
j_call: TRBJ2-5
v_call: TRBV20-1
clone_size: many
d_call: TRBD2

cdr3_nt: TGCGCCAGCACCCAACGGGGAGGGGATGGCTACACCTTC
cdr3_aa: CASTQRGGDGYTF
j_call: TRBJ1-2
v_call: TRBV4-3
clone_size: few
d_call: -

cdr3_nt: TGTGCCAGCACCTTAGCCGGGAGGAACACTGAAGCTTTCTTT
cdr3_aa: CASTLAGRNTEAFF
j_call: TRBJ1-1
v_call: TRBV28
clone_size: many
d_call: -

cdr3_nt: TGCGCCAGCAGCCCGAATCTCCAGCGGGGAGCCTACAATGAGCAGTTCTTC
cdr3_aa: CASSPNLQRGAYNEQFF
j_call: TRBJ2-1
v_call: TRBV4-3
clone_size: few
d_call: TRBD2

cdr3_nt: TGTGCCAGCAGTTTCCCCTCGACTGTGTACGAGCAGTACTTC
cdr3_aa: CASSFPSTVYEQYF
j_call: TRBJ2-7
v_call: TRBV28
clone_size: -
d_call: -

cdr3_nt: TGTGCCAGCAGGATAACAGATACGCAGTATTTT
cdr3_aa: CASRITDTQYF
j_call: TRBJ2-3
v_call: TRBV27
clone_size: few
d_call: -

cdr3_nt: TGTGCCATCAGCCTACAGAACACTGAAGCTTTCTTT
cdr3_aa: CAISLQNTEAFF
j_call: TRBJ1-1
v_call: TRBV10-3
clone_size: many
d_call: -

cdr3_nt: TGTGCCAGCAGTGAGACAGGGGGCAAGGAGCAGTACTTC
cdr3_aa: CASSETGGKEQYF
j_call: TRBJ2-7
v_call: TRBV28
clone_size: -
d_call: TRBD1

cdr3_nt: TGTGCCAGCAGCAGCATGGGGGATGGCACTGAAGCTTTCTTT
cdr3_aa: CASSSMGDGTEAFF
j_call: TRBJ1-1
v_call: TRBV7-9
clone_size: few
d_call: -

cdr3_nt: TGTGCCAGCCAGGGGATGCTGAACACTGAAGCTTTCTTT
cdr3_aa: CASQGMLNTEAFF
j_call: TRBJ1-1
v_call: TRBV27
clone_size: once
d_call: -

cdr3_nt: TGTGCCAGCATGGGGGACAAGGCGAACACCGGGGAGCTGTTTTTT
cdr3_aa: CASMGDKANTGELFF
j_call: TRBJ2-2
v_call: TRBV28
clone_size: -
d_call: -

cdr3_nt: TGTGCCAGCAGTGATCGTTCTAGCTACGGTGAGCAGTTCTTC
cdr3_aa: CASSDRSSYGEQFF
j_call: TRBJ2-1
v_call: TRBV25-1
clone_size: -
d_call: -

cdr3_nt: TGTGCCAGCAGCTCACAAGGTCTTGAGCAGTTCTTC
cdr3_aa: CASSSQGLEQFF
j_call: TRBJ2-1
v_call: TRBV7-2
clone_size: -
d_call: -

cdr3_nt: TGTGCCAGCAGTCACGGACTAGCAAGGGGGTACGAGCAGTACTTC
cdr3_aa: CASSHGLARGYEQYF
j_call: TRBJ2-7
v_call: TRBV6-1
clone_size: -
d_call: TRBD2

cdr3_nt: TGTGCCAGCACCCCGACAGTGGTAGCCTACGAGCAGTACTTC
cdr3_aa: CASTPTVVAYEQYF
j_call: TRBJ2-7
v_call: TRBV7-2
clone_size: few
d_call: -

cdr3_nt: TGTGCCAGAAGCCAAAGATCGATACGAGCTAACTATGGCTACACCTTC
cdr3_aa: CARSQRSIRANYGYTF
j_call: TRBJ1-2
v_call: TRBV7-2
clone_size: -
d_call: -

cdr3_nt: TGTGCCATTGGGGGCGAACTAAGCACAGATACGCAGTATTTT
cdr3_aa: CAIGGELSTDTQYF
j_call: TRBJ2-3
v_call: TRBV27
clone_size: many
d_call: -

cdr3_nt: TGTGCCAGCAGTGATAGGACTGGACCGCCTCCCCACTTT
cdr3_aa: CASSDRTGPPPHF
j_call: TRBJ1-6
v_call: TRBV6-1
clone_size: -
d_call: -

cdr3_nt: TGTGCCAGCAGCTTAGCAGGGGGGCCTGGAGAGCTCCAGCATTTT
cdr3_aa: CASSLAGGPGELQHF
j_call: TRBJ1-5
v_call: TRBV7-9
clone_size: -
d_call: -

cdr3_nt: TGTGCCAGCAGTTTCATCGGGGGAAACACTGAAGCTTTCTTT
cdr3_aa: CASSFIGGNTEAFF
j_call: TRBJ1-1
v_call: TRBV27
clone_size: many
d_call: -

cdr3_nt: TGTGCCAGCACCAACCGGGACAGGGTCCAAGAGACCCAGTACTTC
cdr3_aa: CASTNRDRVQETQYF
j_call: TRBJ2-5
v_call: TRBV28
clone_size: -
d_call: TRBD1

cdr3_nt: TGTGCCAGCAGAAGGGCGGGAGGGCCCCACGAGCAGTACTTC
cdr3_aa: CASRRAGGPHEQYF
j_call: TRBJ2-7
v_call: TRBV27
clone_size: many
d_call: TRBD2

cdr3_nt: TGCAGTGCTAGAGTATGGAACCCCGAGGGAGGCTACACCTTC
cdr3_aa: CSARVWNPEGGYTF
j_call: TRBJ1-2
v_call: TRBV20-1
clone_size: few
d_call: -

cdr3_nt: TGCAGTGCTCTTAAAAACGGATTCAGCTCCTATAATTCACCCCTCCACTTT
cdr3_aa: CSALKNGFSSYNSPLHF
j_call: TRBJ1-6
v_call: TRBV20-1
clone_size: -
d_call: -

cdr3_nt: TGTGCCAGAAGTTTTTCCCGGGCGAGGACCGGGGGGCTGTTTTTT
cdr3_aa: CARSFSRARTGGLFF
j_call: TRBJ2-2
v_call: TRBV28
clone_size: -
d_call: -

cdr3_nt: TGTGCCAGCAGCTTAGCAGCGGGAGACGAGCAGTACTTC
cdr3_aa: CASSLAAGDEQYF
j_call: TRBJ2-7
v_call: TRBV7-2
clone_size: -
d_call: TRBD2

cdr3_nt: TGTGCCATCAGTGCTAGCGGGCCACAAGAGACCCAGTACTTC
cdr3_aa: CAISASGPQETQYF
j_call: TRBJ2-5
v_call: TRBV10-3
clone_size: -
d_call: TRBD2

cdr3_nt: TGCAGTGCTAGGTCGGGGACAGGGGATGAGCAGTTCTTC
cdr3_aa: CSARSGTGDEQFF
j_call: TRBJ2-1
v_call: TRBV20-1
clone_size: -
d_call: TRBD1

cdr3_nt: TGCGCCAGCAGCTTAAGAGCCGGGGCCTCCACTGAAGCTTTCTTT
cdr3_aa: CASSLRAGASTEAFF
j_call: TRBJ1-1
v_call: TRBV5-1
clone_size: -
d_call: -

cdr3_nt: TGTGCCAGCACTGTCCGGTGGAGTGAGGGGAACCTCCAAGAGACCCAGTACTTC
cdr3_aa: CASTVRWSEGNLQETQYF
j_call: TRBJ2-5
v_call: TRBV2
clone_size: -
d_call: -

cdr3_nt: TGCAGTGCTAGCCCCGTCGCAACTAATGAAAAACTGTTTTTT
cdr3_aa: CSASPVATNEKLFF
j_call: TRBJ1-4
v_call: TRBV20-1
clone_size: many
d_call: -

cdr3_nt: TGTGCCAGCAGGACTAGCATCGGGGAGCTGTTTTTT
cdr3_aa: CASRTSIGELFF
j_call: TRBJ2-2
v_call: TRBV28
clone_size: few
d_call: TRBD2

cdr3_nt: TGTGCCAGCAGTTTAAGTGGACTAGCTCAAGAGACCCAGTACTTC
cdr3_aa: CASSLSGLAQETQYF
j_call: TRBJ2-5
v_call: TRBV28
clone_size: few
d_call: TRBD2

cdr3_nt: TGTGCCATCAGTGAGCGGGACAGGGGGATTGGTGGCTACACCTTC
cdr3_aa: CAISERDRGIGGYTF
j_call: TRBJ1-2
v_call: TRBV6-1
clone_size: -
d_call: TRBD1

cdr3_nt: TGTGCCAGCAGGTGGAATCAAGGGACAGTCAATCCCTACGAGCAGTACTTC
cdr3_aa: CASRWNQGTVNPYEQYF
j_call: TRBJ2-7
v_call: TRBV28
clone_size: many
d_call: TRBD1

cdr3_nt: TGTGCCAGCAGCAGGGGGGCTGAAGCTTTCTTT
cdr3_aa: CASSRGAEAFF
j_call: TRBJ1-1
v_call: TRBV6-2/TRBV6-3
clone_size: many
d_call: TRBD1

cdr3_nt: TGTGCCAGCAGCCCCATACTAGCGGTGTACAATGAGCAGTTCTTC
cdr3_aa: CASSPILAVYNEQFF
j_call: TRBJ2-1
v_call: TRBV7-3
clone_size: once
d_call: TRBD2

cdr3_nt: TGTGCCAGTAGTTCTCAGGGGTCGGTGAACACTGAAGCTTTCTTT
cdr3_aa: CASSSQGSVNTEAFF
j_call: TRBJ1-1
v_call: TRBV19
clone_size: once
d_call: -

cdr3_nt: TGTGCCAGCAGCCCCGGGACATCAGCGGCTTTCTTT
cdr3_aa: CASSPGTSAAFF
j_call: TRBJ1-1
v_call: TRBV28
clone_size: many
d_call: -

cdr3_nt: TGTGCCAGCAGCTACGGACTTTCCTACGAGCAGTACTTC
cdr3_aa: CASSYGLSYEQYF
j_call: TRBJ2-7
v_call: TRBV27
clone_size: many
d_call: -

cdr3_nt: TGTGCCAGCAGCCCAGGGGTTGATACGCAGTATTTT
cdr3_aa: CASSPGVDTQYF
j_call: TRBJ2-3
v_call: TRBV7-2
clone_size: many
d_call: -

cdr3_nt: TGCAGTGCTAAAGACAGGAGGGTGAACACTGAAGCTTTCTTT
cdr3_aa: CSAKDRRVNTEAFF
j_call: TRBJ1-1
v_call: TRBV20-1
clone_size: -
d_call: -

cdr3_nt: TGTGCCAGCAGTTACCCTCTTCCGGGACTAGCAGCCACCGGGGAGCTGTTTTTT
cdr3_aa: CASSYPLPGLAATGELFF
j_call: TRBJ2-2
v_call: TRBV6-2/TRBV6-3
clone_size: -
d_call: TRBD2

cdr3_nt: TGTGCCAGCAGTTTATCCTCTTCCTCCGAGCAGTACTTC
cdr3_aa: CASSLSSSSEQYF
j_call: TRBJ2-7
v_call: TRBV27
clone_size: many
d_call: -

cdr3_nt: TGTGCCAGCAGCCTAATAGGGCAGTTGAACACTGAAGCTTTCTTT
cdr3_aa: CASSLIGQLNTEAFF
j_call: TRBJ1-1
v_call: TRBV27
clone_size: many
d_call: -

cdr3_nt: TGTGCCAGCAGCTTGGAGCGGGGAAACTACGAGCAGTACTTC
cdr3_aa: CASSLERGNYEQYF
j_call: TRBJ2-7
v_call: TRBV7-2
clone_size: -
d_call: TRBD2

cdr3_nt: TGTGCCAGCAGCCCGGACAGCGGCCAAAGCTCCTACGAGCAGTACTTC
cdr3_aa: CASSPDSGQSSYEQYF
j_call: TRBJ2-7
v_call: TRBV5-4
clone_size: -
d_call: -

cdr3_nt: TGTGCCAGCAGTCACTCGGGACTAGGTAGCTCTGGGGCCAACGTCCCGACTTTC
cdr3_aa: CASSHSGLGSSGANVPTF
j_call: TRBJ2-6
v_call: TRBV27
clone_size: once
d_call: TRBD2

cdr3_nt: TGTGCCAGCAGTCCCCGCGGGAGAGAGTGGACAGATACGCAGTATTTT
cdr3_aa: CASSPRGREWTDTQYF
j_call: TRBJ2-3
v_call: TRBV6-1
clone_size: many
d_call: TRBD2